The clone carrying this TCR beta chain was seen only a few times. Its antigen remains unknown. There are 13 residues in the CDR3. In germline, CDR1 is MNHNS, CDR2 SASEGT. V was cut by 6 bases and J by 0 bases, with 9 bases left in between. Relying on iRepertoire HTBI primers and Arm-PCR of CDR3 regions, the team built TCR beta libraries. TCRdb re-derived calls from the multiplex PCR reads in MiXCR, one entry per CDR3 protein. The table shows hundreds of thousands of distinct CDR3 sequences, with roughly 20% occurring only once. This record comes from a study of regulatory T cells in long-lasting Graves disease. The wider study: Persistent cases were those of Graves' disease that involved over 5 years of antithyroid drugs with positive TSH receptor antibodies. Study findings and constraints: Repertoires from persistent disease leaned toward TRBV28, TRBJ1-2 and TRBJ2-5. TCR diversity in persistent Graves' patients was below that of newly diagnosed ones. Patients with persistent disease shared 2,741 public clonotypes, outpacing the roughly 950 shared by new patients.

Sample time point: persistent/refractory GD, antithyroid drugs over 5 years with positive TRAb. The TCR library was made from RNA that had been extracted from PBMCs in TRIzol. Here the sequenced sample was peripheral blood mononuclear cells (PBMCs), taken when the disease was refractory, from a patient treated with antithyroid drugs. This TCR was sampled from a female donor with Graves disease. This chain links TRBV6-1 with TRBJ2-7; D remains unclear. As DNA, the CDR3 is TGTGCCAGCAGAAAACCGAACTCCTACGAGCAGTACTTC. The encoded protein is CASRKPNSYEQYF.